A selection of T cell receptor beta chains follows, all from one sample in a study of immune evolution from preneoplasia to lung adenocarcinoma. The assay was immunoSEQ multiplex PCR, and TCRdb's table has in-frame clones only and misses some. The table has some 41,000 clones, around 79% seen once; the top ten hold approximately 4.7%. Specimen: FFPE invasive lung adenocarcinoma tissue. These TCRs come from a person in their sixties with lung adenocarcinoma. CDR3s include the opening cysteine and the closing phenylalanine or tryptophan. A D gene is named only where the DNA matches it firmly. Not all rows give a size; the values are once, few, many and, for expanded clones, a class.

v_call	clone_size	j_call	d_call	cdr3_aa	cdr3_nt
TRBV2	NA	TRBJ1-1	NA	CAGGWGNTEAFF	TGTGCCGGCGGATGGGGTAACACTGAAGCTTTCTTT
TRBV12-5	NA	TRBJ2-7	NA	CASGPRGGIQSNEQYF	TGTGCTAGTGGTCCTAGGGGGGGCATTCAATCGAACGAGCAGTACTTC
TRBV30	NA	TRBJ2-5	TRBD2	CAWSKWIAGLETQYF	TGTGCCTGGAGCAAGTGGATAGCGGGACTCGAGACCCAGTACTTC
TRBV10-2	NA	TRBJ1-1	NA	CASRGEGYEAFF	TGCGCCAGCAGGGGAGAGGGATATGAAGCTTTCTTT
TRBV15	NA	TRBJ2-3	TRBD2	CATSREFTGGPGDTQYF	TGTGCCACCAGCAGAGAATTTACGGGAGGGCCGGGAGATACGCAGTATTTT
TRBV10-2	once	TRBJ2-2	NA	CASRHSGELFF	TGCGCCAGCAGACACAGCGGGGAGCTGTTTTTT
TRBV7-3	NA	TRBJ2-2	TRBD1	CASRKDRGNTGELFF	TGTGCCAGCAGGAAGGACAGGGGGAACACCGGGGAGCTGTTTTTT
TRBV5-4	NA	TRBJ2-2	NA	CASSLGLGHPSAGELFF	TGTGCCAGCAGCTTGGGTTTGGGACACCCCAGCGCCGGGGAGCTGTTTTTT
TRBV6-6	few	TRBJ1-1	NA	CASSPILGNTEAFF	TGTGCCAGCAGTCCCATTCTTGGGAACACTGAAGCTTTCTTT
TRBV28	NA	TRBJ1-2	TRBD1	CASSSRTGDGYTF	TGTGCCAGCAGTTCGCGAACAGGGGATGGCTACACCTTC
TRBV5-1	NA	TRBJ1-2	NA	CASSLEGEYGYTF	TGCGCCAGCAGCTTGGAAGGGGAGTATGGCTACACCTTC
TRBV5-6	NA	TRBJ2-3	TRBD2	CASSKTSGSMDTQYF	TGTGCCAGCAGCAAAACTAGCGGGAGTATGGATACGCAGTATTTT
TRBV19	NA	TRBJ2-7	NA	CASSLTTPSGRGAGKEQYF	TGTGCCAGTAGCCTCACTACCCCAAGCGGTCGGGGAGCAGGTAAAGAGCAGTACTTC
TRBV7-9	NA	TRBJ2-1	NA	CASSLDDRRQFF	TGTGCCAGCAGCTTAGATGACCGCAGACAGTTCTTC
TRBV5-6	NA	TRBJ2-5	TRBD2	CASSLSGALRTQYF	TGTGCCAGCAGCCTAAGCGGGGCCCTTCGGACCCAGTACTTC
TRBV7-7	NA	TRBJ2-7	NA	CASSHGPGLGYEQYF	TGTGCTAGCAGCCATGGCCCGGGGCTCGGGTACGAGCAGTACTTC
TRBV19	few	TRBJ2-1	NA	CASAVDIYNEQFF	TGTGCCAGTGCTGTAGATATATACAATGAGCAGTTCTTC
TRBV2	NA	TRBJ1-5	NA	CASSEIGNQPQHF	TGTGCCAGCAGTGAAATCGGAAATCAGCCCCAGCATTTT
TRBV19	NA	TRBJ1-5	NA	CASSIAALLPGQPQHF	TGTGCCAGTAGTATAGCGGCTCTCCTCCCTGGGCAGCCCCAGCATTTT
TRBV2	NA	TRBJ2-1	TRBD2	CASSAPGTSGNEQFF	TGTGCCAGCAGTGCCCCCGGGACTAGCGGCAATGAGCAGTTCTTC
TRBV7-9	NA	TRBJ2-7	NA	CASSRTISYEQYF	TGTGCCAGCAGCCGGACCATATCCTACGAGCAGTACTTC
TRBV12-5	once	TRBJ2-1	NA	CASGPYNEQFF	TGTGCTAGTGGTCCATACAATGAGCAGTTCTTC
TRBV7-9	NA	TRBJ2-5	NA	CASSPYVVETQYF	TGTGCCAGCAGCCCGTACGTCGTGGAGACCCAGTACTTC
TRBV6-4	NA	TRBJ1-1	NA	CASSPSPGNTEAFF	TGTGCCAGCAGTCCCTCACCGGGGAACACTGAAGCTTTCTTT
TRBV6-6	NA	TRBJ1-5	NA	CASSSFTGYADQPQHF	TGTGCCAGCAGTTCGTTTACAGGGTATGCTGATCAGCCCCAGCATTTT
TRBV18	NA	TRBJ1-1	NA	CASSRTTGHTEAFF	TGTGCCAGCTCACGGACAACAGGCCACACTGAAGCTTTCTTT
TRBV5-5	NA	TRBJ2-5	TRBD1	CASSLTGGGQETQYF	TGTGCCAGCAGCCTGACAGGGGGGGGCCAAGAGACCCAGTACTTC
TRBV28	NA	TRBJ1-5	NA	CATQQVNSNQPQHF	TGTGCCACCCAGCAGGTCAATAGCAATCAGCCCCAGCATTTT
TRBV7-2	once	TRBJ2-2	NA	CASSQQFTGELFF	TGTGCCAGCAGCCAACAGTTCACCGGGGAGCTGTTTTTT
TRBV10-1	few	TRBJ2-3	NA	CASSAGSGDTQYF	TGCGCCAGCAGTGCTGGTTCGGGCGATACGCAGTATTTT
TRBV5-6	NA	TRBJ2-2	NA	CASSLAWAGPGELFF	TGTGCCAGCAGCTTGGCCTGGGCAGGGCCCGGGGAGCTGTTTTTT
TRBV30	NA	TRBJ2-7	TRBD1	CAWSFTGTAYEQYF	TGTGCCTGGAGTTTTACCGGGACAGCCTACGAGCAGTACTTC
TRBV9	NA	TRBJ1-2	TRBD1	CASTRTGSYGYTF	TGTGCCAGCACTCGGACAGGGAGCTATGGCTACACCTTC
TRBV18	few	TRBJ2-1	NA	CASSSAFRNEQFF	TGTGCCAGCTCATCCGCTTTTAGGAATGAGCAGTTCTTC
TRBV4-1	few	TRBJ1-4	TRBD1	CASSQDPVTGGSWEKLFF	TGCGCCAGCAGCCAGGATCCCGTAACAGGGGGCTCTTGGGAAAAACTGTTTTTT
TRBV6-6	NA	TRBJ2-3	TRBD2	CASRGKREAKDTQYF	TGTGCCAGCAGAGGAAAGCGGGAGGCCAAAGATACGCAGTATTTT
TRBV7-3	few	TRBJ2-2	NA	CASSSAGPAYTGELFF	TGTGCCAGCAGCTCTGCCGGGCCGGCATACACCGGGGAGCTGTTTTTT
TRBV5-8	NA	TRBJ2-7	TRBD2	CASSRTSGAYEQYF	TGTGCCAGCAGCCGGACTAGCGGGGCCTACGAGCAGTACTTC
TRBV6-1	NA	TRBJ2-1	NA	CASSEAPEYNEQFF	TGTGCCAGCAGTGAAGCGCCCGAATACAATGAGCAGTTCTTC
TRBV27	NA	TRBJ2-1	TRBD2	CASGLPVQRERDEQFF	TGTGCCAGCGGCCTCCCGGTGCAGCGGGAGAGGGATGAGCAGTTCTTC
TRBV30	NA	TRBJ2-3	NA	CAWSVSFRGGNSRDTQYF	TGTGCCTGGAGTGTTTCGTTTAGGGGTGGGAACTCTAGAGATACGCAGTATTTT
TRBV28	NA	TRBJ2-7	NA	CASSPTGPVFEQYF	TGTGCCAGCAGTCCGACAGGTCCTGTTTTCGAGCAGTACTTC
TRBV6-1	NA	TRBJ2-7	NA	CASSARGYSEQYF	TGTGCCAGCAGTGCCAGGGGTTATTCCGAGCAGTACTTC
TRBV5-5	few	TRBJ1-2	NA	CASSLESYGGGYTF	TGTGCCAGCAGCTTGGAGTCCTATGGCGGGGGCTACACCTTC
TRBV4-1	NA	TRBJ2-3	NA	CASSQAGTDTQYF	TGCGCCAGCAGCCAGGCGGGCACAGATACGCAGTATTTT
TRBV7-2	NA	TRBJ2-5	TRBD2	CASSHSGTSGKKWETQYF	TGTGCCAGCAGCCACTCCGGGACTAGCGGCAAAAAGTGGGAGACCCAGTACTTC
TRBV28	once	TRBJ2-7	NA	CASSFSFYEQYF	TGTGCCAGCAGTTTCAGCTTCTACGAGCAGTACTTC
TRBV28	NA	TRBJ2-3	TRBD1	CASSLSWEGTGYTSSTDTQYF	TGTGCCAGCAGTTTATCGTGGGAGGGGACAGGGTATACATCTAGCACAGATACGCAGTATTTT
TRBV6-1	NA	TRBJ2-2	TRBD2	CASRGLAGGAGELFF	TGTGCCAGCAGGGGACTAGCGGGAGGGGCCGGGGAGCTGTTTTTT
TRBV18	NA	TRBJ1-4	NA	CASSPGTENEKLFF	TGTGCCAGCTCACCCGGGACCGAGAATGAAAAACTGTTTTTT
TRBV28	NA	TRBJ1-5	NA	CASKEDYSNQPQHF	TGTGCCAGCAAAGAAGATTATAGCAATCAGCCCCAGCATTTT